This T cell receptor (beta chain) appears in the sequencing data of a study of breast tumors, draining lymph nodes, adjacent tissues (dated by TCRdb to the mid-2010s). Context from the whole study: Breast cancer patients provided tumor, adjacent nontumor tissue and axillary lymph nodes, and the study compared the TCR beta repertoires across these three sources. In human breast cancer, the study set out to evaluate how tumor, surrounding tissue and draining lymph node repertoires relate to one another and whether T cells may move between these sites.

There are 15 amino acids in the CDR3, from cysteine to phenylalanine inclusive. Only the CDR3 DNA stays, 45 bases, in frame from base 1. V is pared back by 7 bases and J by 2 bases, with 18 bases lying between the germline termini. What the research found in general, with its limitations: The data were judged consistent with most tumor T cells deriving from the lymph node and then expanding within tumor tissue. Rather than being directly demonstrated, the conclusion that tumor T cells originate in lymph nodes was presented as consistent with a hypothesis. Tumors showed preferential V and J gene usage, and their T-cell repertoire diversity fell below that of lymph nodes yet above that of nontumor tissue. The similarity between tumor and nontumor tissue repertoires was significantly greater in luminal-like breast cancer than in basal-like breast cancer.

Lymph node samples came from the axillary draining lymph nodes of breast cancer patients. Sequencing was carried out with an Illumina HiSeq 2000. TCR beta chain libraries were generated by multiplex PCR amplification. The amplified TCR beta chain products were analyzed by high-throughput sequencing. TCRdb took the public reads, trimmed them with fastp at Q25, ran MiXCR for clone calling and kept in-frame beta chains. Every distinct CDR3 protein forms one entry, paired with its most common genes and DNA. The sample yields 100,000 to 150,000 distinct CDR3 sequences; just under 20% were counted once. The ten largest clones add up to less than 4.5% of the sample. As to this clonotype: The antigen it recognizes is unknown. A much larger clone differs by one base, so this may be a read error.

Sequences were obtained from axillary lymph node tissue. The rearrangement joined TRBV12-3 or TRBV12-4 to TRBJ2-7, and possibly TRBD1, on 5 matching bases. The receptor was derived from a female donor with breast cancer. Some clones in this sample may be carry-over from other donors' samples. The nucleotide sequence is given as TGTGCCAGCACCACAGGTCTTTCTGACGCCTACGAGCAGTACTTC. Translated, it gives CASTTGLSDAYEQYF.